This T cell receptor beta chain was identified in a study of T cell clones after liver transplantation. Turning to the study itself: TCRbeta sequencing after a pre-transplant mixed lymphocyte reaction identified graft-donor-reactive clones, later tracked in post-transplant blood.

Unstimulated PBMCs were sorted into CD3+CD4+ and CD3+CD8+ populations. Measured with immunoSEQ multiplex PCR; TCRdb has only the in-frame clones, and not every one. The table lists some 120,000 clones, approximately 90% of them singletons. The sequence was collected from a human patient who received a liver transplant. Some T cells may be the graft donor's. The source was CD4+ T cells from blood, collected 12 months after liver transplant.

The CDR3 sequence: CASSPRQRVYGYTF. CDR3 DNA sequence: TGTGCCAGCAGCCCGCGACAGCGAGTCTATGGCTACACCTTC. The chain employs TRBV7-3 and TRBJ1-2; possibly TRBD1 for D (5 bases). V dropped 5 bases and J dropped 4 bases, with 14 bases sitting between them. The CDR3 covers 14 residues. CDR1 SGHTA and CDR2 FQGTGA come from the germline V gene.